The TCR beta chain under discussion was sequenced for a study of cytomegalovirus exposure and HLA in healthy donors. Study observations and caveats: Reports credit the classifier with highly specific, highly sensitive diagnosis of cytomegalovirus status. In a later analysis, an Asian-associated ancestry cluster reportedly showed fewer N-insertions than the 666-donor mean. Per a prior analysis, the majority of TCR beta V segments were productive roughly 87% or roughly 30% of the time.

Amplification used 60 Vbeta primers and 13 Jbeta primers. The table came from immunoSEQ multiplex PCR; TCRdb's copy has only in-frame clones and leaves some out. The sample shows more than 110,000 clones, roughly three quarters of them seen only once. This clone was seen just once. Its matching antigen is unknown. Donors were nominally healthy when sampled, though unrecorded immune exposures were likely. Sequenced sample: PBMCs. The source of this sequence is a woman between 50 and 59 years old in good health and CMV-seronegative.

CDR3 bases: TGCGCCAGCAGCTTTTTGTCAGGGAACTACGAGCAGTACTTC. It specifies CASSFLSGNYEQYF. The V gene is TRBV5-1, the J gene TRBJ2-7, with D possibly being TRBD1 (5 bases). This CDR3 has 14 amino acids. The germline gives CDR1 SGHRS, CDR2 YFSETQ. Trimming left V 2 bases short and J 3 bases short, with 12 bases between.